Listed below are T cell receptor beta chains from one sample, sequenced in a study of neurological immune-mediated disorders. TCRdb redid the calling of the 5' RACE reads with MiXCR, one entry per CDR3 protein. Here the sample spans roughly 80,000 distinct CDR3 sequences, under 20% being singletons. The sequenced sample consisted of PBMCs. These receptors were collected from a woman in her forties in good health. CDR3s include the opening cysteine and the closing phenylalanine or tryptophan. Fields, in order: clone size, J gene, V gene, D gene, CDR3 protein, CDR3 DNA. The D gene is left open where the match is weak. Some rows have no size entry. The others give once, few or many, or a class for an expanded clone.

clone size: .
J gene: TRBJ1-5
V gene: TRBV7-2
D gene: .
CDR3 protein: CASSSLQGYQPQHF
CDR3 DNA: TGTGCCAGCAGCTCCCTACAGGGATATCAGCCCCAGCATTTT

clone size: medium-sized
J gene: TRBJ1-4
V gene: TRBV7-2
D gene: .
CDR3 protein: CASSLKPGGEKLFF
CDR3 DNA: TGTGCCAGCAGTCTTAAACCCGGGGGTGAAAAACTGTTTTTT

clone size: many
J gene: TRBJ1-2
V gene: TRBV2
D gene: TRBD1
CDR3 protein: CASNRGRGDYGYTF
CDR3 DNA: TGTGCCAGCAATCGGGGCAGGGGGGACTATGGCTACACCTTC

clone size: many
J gene: TRBJ2-1
V gene: TRBV2
D gene: TRBD2
CDR3 protein: CASSESSGGSSYNEQFF
CDR3 DNA: TGTGCCAGCAGTGAGTCTAGCGGGGGAAGCTCCTACAATGAGCAGTTCTTC

clone size: many
J gene: TRBJ1-1
V gene: TRBV2
D gene: .
CDR3 protein: CASSEEGPGRNTEAFF
CDR3 DNA: TGTGCCAGCAGTGAAGAAGGCCCAGGCCGGAACACTGAAGCTTTCTTT

clone size: many
J gene: TRBJ1-2
V gene: TRBV9
D gene: .
CDR3 protein: CASSVAWWAGGYTF
CDR3 DNA: TGTGCCAGCAGCGTAGCTTGGTGGGCTGGAGGCTACACCTTC

clone size: many
J gene: TRBJ2-1
V gene: TRBV13
D gene: TRBD2
CDR3 protein: CASSLTSGGADEQFF
CDR3 DNA: TGTGCCAGCAGCTTAACTAGCGGGGGGGCAGATGAGCAGTTCTTC

clone size: few
J gene: TRBJ2-5
V gene: TRBV5-5
D gene: .
CDR3 protein: CASSSTGALQETQYF
CDR3 DNA: TGTGCCAGCAGCTCGACGGGGGCCCTCCAAGAGACCCAGTACTTC

clone size: many
J gene: TRBJ2-3
V gene: TRBV5-6
D gene: TRBD2
CDR3 protein: CASSSGLAGGYPDTQYF
CDR3 DNA: TGTGCCAGCAGCTCGGGACTAGCGGGGGGGTACCCAGATACGCAGTATTTT

clone size: many
J gene: TRBJ2-3
V gene: TRBV10-3
D gene: .
CDR3 protein: CASQMPGRVGDTQYF
CDR3 DNA: TGTGCCTCACAAATGCCAGGGAGAGTAGGAGATACGCAGTATTTT

clone size: many
J gene: TRBJ2-3
V gene: TRBV4-2
D gene: .
CDR3 protein: CASSQARVVDTQYF
CDR3 DNA: TGTGCCAGCAGCCAAGCGCGGGTGGTAGATACGCAGTATTTT

clone size: .
J gene: TRBJ2-1
V gene: TRBV3-1
D gene: TRBD2
CDR3 protein: CASLNAGGSPNEQFF
CDR3 DNA: TGTGCCAGTCTAAATGCGGGCGGGAGCCCCAATGAGCAGTTCTTC

clone size: many
J gene: TRBJ2-1
V gene: TRBV4-3
D gene: .
CDR3 protein: CASSQTRGNEQFF
CDR3 DNA: TGCGCCAGCAGCCAAACGAGGGGCAATGAGCAGTTCTTC

clone size: many
J gene: TRBJ2-5
V gene: TRBV7-2
D gene: .
CDR3 protein: CASSLSPRVETQYF
CDR3 DNA: TGTGCCAGCAGCTTAAGCCCCAGGGTGGAGACCCAGTACTTC

clone size: many
J gene: TRBJ2-7
V gene: TRBV11-1
D gene: TRBD1
CDR3 protein: CASSPETGSPYEQYF
CDR3 DNA: TGTGCCAGCAGCCCAGAGACAGGGAGTCCCTACGAGCAGTACTTC